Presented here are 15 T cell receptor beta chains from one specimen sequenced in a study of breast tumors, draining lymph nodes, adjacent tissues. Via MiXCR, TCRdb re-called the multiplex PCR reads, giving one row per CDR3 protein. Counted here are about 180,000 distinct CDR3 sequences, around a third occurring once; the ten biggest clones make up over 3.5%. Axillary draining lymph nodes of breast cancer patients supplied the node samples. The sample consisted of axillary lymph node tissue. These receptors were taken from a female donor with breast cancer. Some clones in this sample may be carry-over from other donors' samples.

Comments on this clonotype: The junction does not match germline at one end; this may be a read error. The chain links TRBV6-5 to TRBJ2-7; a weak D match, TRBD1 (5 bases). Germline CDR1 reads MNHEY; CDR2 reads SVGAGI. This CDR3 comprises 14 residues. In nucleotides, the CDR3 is TGTGCCAGCAGTCACTCGCAGGGTCCCAACGAGCAGTACTTC. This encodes CASSHSQGPNEQYF.

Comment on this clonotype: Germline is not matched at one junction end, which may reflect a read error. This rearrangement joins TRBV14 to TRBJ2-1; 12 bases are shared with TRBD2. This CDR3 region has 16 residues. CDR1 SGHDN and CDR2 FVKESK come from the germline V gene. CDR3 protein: CANSHLLAGGRNEQFF. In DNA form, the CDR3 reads TGTGCCAACAGCCACCTCCTAGCGGGGGGGCGGAATGAGCAGTTCTTC.

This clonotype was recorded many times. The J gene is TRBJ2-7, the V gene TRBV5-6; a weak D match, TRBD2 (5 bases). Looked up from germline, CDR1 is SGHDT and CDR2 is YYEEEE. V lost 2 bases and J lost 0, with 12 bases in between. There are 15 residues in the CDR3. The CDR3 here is CASSFFKGSSYEQYF. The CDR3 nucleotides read TGTGCCAGCAGCTTCTTCAAAGGGAGCTCCTACGAGCAGTACTTC.

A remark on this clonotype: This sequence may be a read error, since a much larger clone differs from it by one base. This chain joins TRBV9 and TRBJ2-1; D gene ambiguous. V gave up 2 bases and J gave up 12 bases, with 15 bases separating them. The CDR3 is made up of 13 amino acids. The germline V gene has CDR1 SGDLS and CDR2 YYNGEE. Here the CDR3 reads CASSVPGIYGQFF. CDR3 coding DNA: TGTGCCAGCAGCGTTCCAGGTATCTATGGGCAGTTCTTC.

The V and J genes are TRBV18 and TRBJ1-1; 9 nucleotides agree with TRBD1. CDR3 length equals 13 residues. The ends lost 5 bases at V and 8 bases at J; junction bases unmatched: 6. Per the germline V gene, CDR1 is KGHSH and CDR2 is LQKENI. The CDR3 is CASSSTGGAEAFF. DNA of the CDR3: TGTGCCAGCTCATCCACAGGGGGCGCCGAAGCTTTCTTT.

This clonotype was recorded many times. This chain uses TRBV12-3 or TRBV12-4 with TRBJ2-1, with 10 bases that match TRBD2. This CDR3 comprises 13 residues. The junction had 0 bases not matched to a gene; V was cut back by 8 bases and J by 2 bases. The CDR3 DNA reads TGTGCCAGCGGGACTAGCGCCTACAATGAGCAGTTCTTC. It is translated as CASGTSAYNEQFF.

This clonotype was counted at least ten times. Written as DNA, the CDR3 is TGCGCCAGCAGCCTCCGGGACGGATACAATCAGCCCCAGCATTTT. Protein sequence: CASSLRDGYNQPQHF. V is TRBV4-1 and J is TRBJ1-5; perhaps TRBD1 as D (5 bases). The CDR3 extends over 15 amino acids. Germline CDR1 and CDR2: MGHRA and YSYEKL. The V end lost 4 bases, the J end lost 3 bases, and 13 bases lay between the germline ends.

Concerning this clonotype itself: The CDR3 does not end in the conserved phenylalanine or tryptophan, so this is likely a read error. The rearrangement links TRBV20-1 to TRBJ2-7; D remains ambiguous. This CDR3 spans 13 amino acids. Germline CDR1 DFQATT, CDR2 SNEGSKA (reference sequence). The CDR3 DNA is TGCAGTGCTAGAGGGCCCAGCCTATACGGGCAGTACCTC. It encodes CSARGPSLYGQYL.

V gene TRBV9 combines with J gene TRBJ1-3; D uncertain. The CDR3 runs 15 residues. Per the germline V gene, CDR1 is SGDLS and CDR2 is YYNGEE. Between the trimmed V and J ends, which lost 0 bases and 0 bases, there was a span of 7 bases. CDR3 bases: TGTGCCAGCAGCGTAGGAGGGCTCTCTGGAAACACCATATATTTT. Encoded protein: CASSVGGLSGNTIYF.

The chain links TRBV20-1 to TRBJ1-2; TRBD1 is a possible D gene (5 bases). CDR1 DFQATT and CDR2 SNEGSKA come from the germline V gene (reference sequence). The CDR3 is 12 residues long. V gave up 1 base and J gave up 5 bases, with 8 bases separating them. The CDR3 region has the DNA TGCAGTGCTAGAGGGACAACTTATGGCTACACCTTC. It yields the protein CSARGTTYGYTF.

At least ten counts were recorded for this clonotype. The CDR3 DNA sequence: TGCAGTGCTAGAGATTGGGACAGGGGCGAAAAACTGTTTTTT. Amino acids: CSARDWDRGEKLFF. The genes are TRBV20-1 and TRBJ1-4, with 10 bases that match TRBD1. V lost 0 bases and J lost 8; bases outside the gene matches: 3. Germline CDR1 reads DFQATT; CDR2 reads SNEGSKA (reference sequence). The CDR3 sequence is 14 residues long.

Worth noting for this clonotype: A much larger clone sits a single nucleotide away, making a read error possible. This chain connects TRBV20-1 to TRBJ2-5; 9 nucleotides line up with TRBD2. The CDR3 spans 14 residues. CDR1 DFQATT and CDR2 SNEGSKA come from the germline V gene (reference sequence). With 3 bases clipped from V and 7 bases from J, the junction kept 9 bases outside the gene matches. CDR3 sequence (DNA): TGCAGTGCTAGTGGGACTAGCAGGCGGGCGACCCAGTACTTC. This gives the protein CSASGTSRRATQYF.

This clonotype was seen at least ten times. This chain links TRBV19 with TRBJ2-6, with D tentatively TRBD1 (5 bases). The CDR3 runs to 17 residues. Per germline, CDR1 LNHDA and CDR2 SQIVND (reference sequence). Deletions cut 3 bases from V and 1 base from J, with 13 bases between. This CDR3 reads CASSMIGADSGANVLTF. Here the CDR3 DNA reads TGTGCCAGTAGTATGATAGGGGCAGATTCTGGGGCCAACGTCCTGACTTTC.

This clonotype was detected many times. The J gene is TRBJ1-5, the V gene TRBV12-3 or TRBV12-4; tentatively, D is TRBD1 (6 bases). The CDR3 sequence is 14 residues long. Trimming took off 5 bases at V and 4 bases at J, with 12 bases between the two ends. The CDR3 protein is CASSGGQPNQPQHF. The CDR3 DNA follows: TGTGCCAGCAGTGGTGGACAGCCTAATCAGCCCCAGCATTTT.

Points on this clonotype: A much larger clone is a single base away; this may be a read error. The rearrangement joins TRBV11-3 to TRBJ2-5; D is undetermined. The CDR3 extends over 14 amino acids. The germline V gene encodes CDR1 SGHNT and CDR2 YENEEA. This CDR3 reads CASSFRMQQETHYF. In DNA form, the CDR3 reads TGTGCCAGCAGCTTTAGAATGCAGCAAGAGACCCATTACTTC.